The 2 T cell receptor beta chains listed next were all sequenced from one sample in a study of neurological immune-mediated disorders. MiXCR was run by TCRdb on the 5' RACE reads, yielding one entry per CDR3 protein. The profile shows roughly 66,000 distinct CDR3 sequences, around 5% of them singletons. Sequencing used PBMCs. These receptors were collected from a woman between 65 and 79 years old with multiple sclerosis.

This clonotype occurred many times. The chain uses TRBV4-3 and TRBJ1-4, with D maybe TRBD1 (6 bases). V was trimmed by 0 bases and J by 7 bases, leaving 15 bases between them. The CDR3 has 16 residues. Germline CDR1 LGHNA, CDR2 YSLEER. The chain's CDR3 is CASSQDFRGLGEKLFF. CDR3 DNA sequence: TGCGCCAGCAGCCAAGATTTCAGGGGCTTAGGTGAAAAACTGTTTTTT.

This clonotype was recorded many times. This sequence joins TRBV29-1 and TRBJ2-3; 8 bases match TRBD1. After removal of 7 bases from V and 2 bases from J, the junction contained 2 bases not matched to a gene. The germline CDR1 and CDR2 sequences are SQVTM and ANQGSEA. This CDR3 has 12 amino acids. In nucleotides, the CDR3 is TGCAGCGGGACAGGGCCCACAGATACGCAGTATTTT. Translation gives CSGTGPTDTQYF.